The 24 T cell receptor beta chains given below trace back to one sample, sequenced in a study of early stage breast cancer tumors. Here immunoSEQ multiplex PCR was the method, and the copy in TCRdb shows in-frame clones only, minus some. Of about 50,000 clones in the sample, around 80% are singletons; the top ten hold 3.4%. Input material: blood. Every receptor here comes from a person aged 35 to 50 with breast cancer.

This clone showed up just a few times. The chain has TRBV29-1 and TRBJ1-1; D unresolved. The germline V gene encodes CDR1 SQVTM and CDR2 ANQGSEA. The CDR3 sequence is 13 residues long. Trimming removed 7 bases at V and 1 base at J, with 13 bases between. The DNA of the CDR3 is TGCAGCGGGGCCCCTTACAGGAACACTGAAGCTTTCTTT. Translating it yields CSGAPYRNTEAFF.

The chain joins TRBV19 to TRBJ1-1, with D unclear. V gave up 6 bases and J gave up 4 bases, with 12 bases separating them. The CDR3 covers 13 residues. Per the germline V gene, CDR1 is LNHDA and CDR2 is SQIVND (reference sequence). CDR3 nucleotide sequence: TGTGCCAGTAGCCCACAGCGCCGCACTGAAGCTTTCTTT. Its protein is CASSPQRRTEAFF.

The chain couples TRBV5-6 to TRBJ1-5; D is possibly TRBD1 (5 bases). The CDR3 runs to 16 residues. Germline V CDR1 and CDR2: SGHDT, YYEEEE. Trimming removed 0 bases from V and 3 bases from J, with 13 bases in between. CDR3 nucleotides: TGTGCCAGCAGCTTGGCCCGCCAGGGCGCCAATCAGCCCCAGCATTTT. Translating gives CASSLARQGANQPQHF.

This chain links TRBV5-1 with TRBJ2-7, with 10 bases aligning to TRBD1. In germline, CDR1 is SGHRS, CDR2 YFSETQ. CDR3 length: 16 amino acids. V was clipped by 4 bases and J by 2 bases; unmatched bases: 9. The CDR3 loop reads CASSDTDRGRAYEQYF. Here the CDR3 DNA reads TGCGCCAGCAGCGACACCGACAGGGGGCGAGCCTACGAGCAGTACTTC.

The CDR3 nucleotides are TGCGCCAGCAGCCGAGCGACAGGGTCCGAAGAGACCCAGTACTTC. This sequence encodes CASSRATGSEETQYF. The V and J genes are TRBV4-1 and TRBJ2-5; 7 bases match TRBD1. The CDR3 covers 15 residues. Germline-derived CDR1 and CDR2 are MGHRA and YSYEKL. V lost 4 bases and J lost 3; bases outside the gene matches: 8.

The V call is TRBV5-1, the J call TRBJ2-7; 10 positions match TRBD2. V lost 0 bases and J lost 0; bases outside the gene matches: 6. Germline V gene lookup returns CDR1 SGHRS and CDR2 YFSETQ. The CDR3 contains 17 residues. CDR3 loop: CASSLEASGSGSYEQYF. The CDR3 DNA is TGCGCCAGCAGCTTGGAGGCTAGCGGGAGTGGCTCCTACGAGCAGTACTTC.

This clone was seen just once. V and J are TRBV2 and TRBJ2-1, with D perhaps matching TRBD2 (5 bases). V was shortened by 1 base and J by 7 bases, with 17 bases between the two germline ends. The CDR3 is 16 residues long. Germline V gene lookup returns CDR1 SNHLY and CDR2 FYNNEI. In DNA form, the CDR3 reads TGTGCCAGCAGTGAAGGGGGAGTTTCCTTTAGGAATGAGCAGTTCTTC. It is translated as CASSEGGVSFRNEQFF.

The J gene is TRBJ2-2, the V gene TRBV5-4, with D perhaps matching TRBD2 (5 bases). V lost 1 base and J lost 5, with 15 bases in between. This CDR3 is 16 amino acids long. CDR1 SGHNT and CDR2 YYREEE come from the germline V gene (reference sequence). CDR3 coding DNA: TGTGCCAGCAGCTTGCCTCCAGCGGAAGCGACCGGGGAGCTGTTTTTT. Amino acid sequence: CASSLPPAEATGELFF.

The chain couples TRBV2 to TRBJ2-7; 10 bases align to TRBD2. Germline V gene data show CDR1 as SNHLY and CDR2 as FYNNEI. The CDR3 loop spans 16 amino acids. J was trimmed by 4 bases and V by 0 bases; bases with no gene match: 6. CDR3: CASSEAQREGRYEQYF. CDR3 sequence (DNA): TGTGCCAGCAGTGAAGCTCAGCGGGAGGGCCGGTACGAGCAGTACTTC. The whole variable domain, remainder taken from reference TRBV2 and TRBJ2-7, is EPEVTQTPSHQVTQMGQEVILRCVPISNHLYFYWYRQILGQKVEFLVSFYNNEISEKSEIFDDQFSVERPDGSNFTLKIRSTKLEDSAMYFCASSEAQREGRYEQYFGPGTRLTVT.

The sample holds one count of this clone. CDR3 bases: TGTGCCAGCAGCGCGGGACAGGGAATTAGCACAGATACGCAGTATTTT. Residues: CASSAGQGISTDTQYF. This chain joins TRBV5-4 and TRBJ2-3; 9 bases line up with TRBD1. This CDR3 region has 16 residues. The V and J ends lost 4 bases and 0 bases, in that order; junction bases with no gene match: 6. In germline, CDR1 is SGHNT, CDR2 YYREEE (reference sequence).

A few counts support this clone. The chain carries TRBV2 and TRBJ1-4; TRBD1 might be the D (5 bases). With 5 bases removed from V and 5 bases from J, the gap between germline ends came to 15 bases. Germline V gene sequence: CDR1 SNHLY, CDR2 FYNNEI. The CDR3 length is 15 residues. CDR3 sequence reads: CASSFGQGGNEKLFF. Here the CDR3 DNA reads TGTGCCAGCAGTTTCGGCCAGGGCGGAAATGAAAAACTGTTTTTT.

V gene TRBV6-5 combines with J gene TRBJ1-5; D gene ambiguous. The CDR3 is made up of 14 amino acids. V lost 0 bases and J lost 4, with 7 bases in between. Germline CDR1 is MNHEY and CDR2 is SVGAGI. CDR3 bases: TGTGCCAGCAGTTACTCGGTAGGGAATCAGCCCCAGCATTTT. It codes for CASSYSVGNQPQHF.

The CDR3 loop reads CASSRDRVYEQYF. CDR3 nucleotides: TGTGCCAGCAGTCGGGACAGGGTCTACGAGCAGTACTTC. The rearrangement links TRBV6-5 to TRBJ2-7; 9 nucleotides match TRBD1. Per germline, CDR1 MNHEY and CDR2 SVGAGI. The CDR3 totals 13 residues. Germline trimming cut 5 bases from V and 3 bases from J; bases unmatched to any gene: 2.

This rearrangement joins TRBV5-6 to TRBJ1-6; unclear D gene. The CDR3 covers 12 residues. The V gene lost 0 bases and the J gene lost 10 bases, with 5 bases spanning the gap. Germline V lookup: CDR1 SGHDT, CDR2 YYEEEE. The CDR3 bases are TGTGCCAGCAGCTTGGGGGAATCACCCCTCCACTTT. This translates into CASSLGESPLHF.

The rearrangement uses TRBV29-1 and TRBJ2-7, with 8 bases identical to TRBD2. Germline V gene sequence: CDR1 SQVTM, CDR2 ANQGSEA. The length of the CDR3 is 12 residues. J gave up 3 bases and V 4 bases, and 2 bases lay outside the gene matches. CDR3 region: CSVAGGLYEQYF. As DNA, the CDR3 is TGCAGCGTTGCGGGAGGGCTCTACGAGCAGTACTTC.

The V gene is TRBV19, the J gene TRBJ2-3; TRBD2 might be the D (6 bases). The V end was cut by 5 bases, the J end by 11 bases, with 17 bases between. The CDR3 totals 13 residues. Germline V gene data show CDR1 as LNHDA and CDR2 as SQIVND (reference sequence). The CDR3 here is CASSDSGREGQYF. CDR3 coding DNA: TGTGCCAGTAGTGACAGCGGGCGGGAAGGGCAGTATTTT.

The J gene is TRBJ2-2, the V gene TRBV27, with 9 positions matching TRBD1. In germline, CDR1 is MNHEY, CDR2 SMNVEV (reference sequence). CDR3 length: 16 residues. Trimming cost V 8 bases and J 5 bases; bases outside gene matches: 12. CDR3 sequence reads: CASQKIQGAGTGELFF. The CDR3, as DNA: TGTGCCAGCCAAAAAATACAGGGGGCGGGAACCGGGGAGCTGTTTTTT.

The rearrangement uses TRBV18 and TRBJ2-3; TRBD1 might be the D (6 bases). Germline CDR1 KGHSH, CDR2 LQKENI. The ends were cut back, 3 bases at V and 6 bases at J, with 13 bases in the middle. This CDR3 region has 14 residues. The CDR3 here is CASSPQGWSDTQYF. The CDR3 DNA sequence: TGTGCCAGCTCACCTCAGGGGTGGTCGGATACGCAGTATTTT.

This clone came up once. At one end the junction does not follow the germline gene, possibly because of a read error. The CDR3 DNA follows: TGTGCTAGCAGCTTATGGTCCCCTCCTCAGTCCCATGAGCAGTTCTTC. Amino acids: CASSLWSPPQSHEQFF. The chain uses TRBV7-7 and TRBJ2-1, with unresolved D. This CDR3 is 16 amino acids long. Germline assignment: CDR1 SSHAT and CDR2 FNYEAQ (reference sequence). The full variable domain, its missing parts supplied by reference TRBV7-7 and TRBJ2-1, is GAGVSQSPRYKVTKRGQDVTLRCDPISSHATLYWYQQALGQGPEFLTYFNYEAQPDKSGLPSDRFSAERPEGSISTLTIQRTEQRDSAMYRCASSLWSPPQSHEQFFGPGTRLTVL.

The rearrangement links TRBV9 to TRBJ2-2, with 9 nucleotides matching TRBD2. With V trimmed by 2 bases and J by 4 bases, 6 bases remained unmatched. This CDR3 comprises 16 residues. The germline V gene has CDR1 SGDLS and CDR2 YYNGEE. DNA for the CDR3: TGTGCCAGCAGCGTTCTAGCGGGGTCGACCACCGGGGAGCTGTTTTTT. It codes for CASSVLAGSTTGELFF.

CDR3 amino acids: CASSEKRGQRYSYEQYF. CDR3 sequence (DNA): TGTGCCAGCAGTGAAAAAAGGGGGCAGAGATACTCCTACGAGCAGTACTTC. The chain combines TRBV6-4 with TRBJ2-7; 7 positions agree with TRBD1. The CDR3 spans 17 residues. The germline V gene has CDR1 MRHNA and CDR2 SNTAGT. J gave up 0 bases and V 3 bases, and 11 bases lay outside the gene matches.

This clone was found once. The CDR3 reads CATSRGTTGNQPQHF. In DNA, the CDR3 is TGTGCCACCAGCAGAGGAACTACAGGGAATCAGCCCCAGCATTTT. The chain has TRBV15 and TRBJ1-5; D possibly corresponds to TRBD1 (6 bases). V was shortened by 1 base and J by 4 bases, with 11 bases between the two germline ends. CDR1 and CDR2 from the germline V gene are LNHNV and YYDKDF (reference sequence). This CDR3 is built from 15 residues.

This CDR3 reads CASTSEGEQFF. The CDR3 DNA reads as TGTGCCAGCACGAGTGAGGGTGAGCAGTTCTTC. V usage is TRBV2 and J usage is TRBJ2-1, with TRBD2 as a possible D gene (5 bases). This CDR3 contains 11 residues. Trimming removed 7 bases from V and 9 bases from J, with 10 bases in between. Germline loops: CDR1 SNHLY, CDR2 FYNNEI. Full variable domain (remainder filled in from reference TRBV2 and TRBJ2-1): EPEVTQTPSHQVTQMGQEVILRCVPISNHLYFYWYRQILGQKVEFLVSFYNNEISEKSEIFDDQFSVERPDGSNFTLKIRSTKLEDSAMYFCASTSEGEQFFGPGTRLTVL.

The chain has TRBV7-8 and TRBJ2-5, with 12 bases aligning to TRBD2. Germline trimming cut 0 bases from V and 0 bases from J; bases unmatched to any gene: 11. CDR1 and CDR2 from the germline V gene are SGHVS and FQNEAQ. The CDR3 runs to 20 residues. CDR3 loop: CASSLAGDWASGRDQETQYF. The CDR3 DNA reads as TGTGCCAGCAGCTTAGCTGGGGACTGGGCTAGCGGGAGGGACCAAGAGACCCAGTACTTC.